This T cell receptor beta chain was sequenced for a study of pediatric ulcerative colitis. Clones were sequenced by immunoSEQ multiplex PCR, and TCRdb holds only the in-frame ones, with some missing. Here the sample spans around 64,000 clones, 86% being singletons. A remark on this clone: The antigen is not known.

The study's findings and limits: Acute severe colitis showed lower rectal diversity from clonal expansions. A couple of patients' blood samples yielded substantially fewer templates. Blood-rectal clonal overlap within each person was significantly higher in ulcerative colitis patients than controls.

The V gene lost 3 bases and the J gene lost 1 base, with 13 bases spanning the gap. CDR1 is LNHDA, CDR2 SQIVND, per germline (reference sequence). The CDR3 is 16 residues long. The V and J genes are TRBV19 and TRBJ1-3, with D maybe TRBD1 (5 bases). The sequencing input was blood. The TCR sequence derives from a boy aged 5-17 years with severe ulcerative colitis. Here the CDR3 reads CASSILSSGSGNTIYF. CDR3 bases: TGTGCCAGTAGTATTTTGAGTTCAGGGTCTGGAAACACCATATATTTT.